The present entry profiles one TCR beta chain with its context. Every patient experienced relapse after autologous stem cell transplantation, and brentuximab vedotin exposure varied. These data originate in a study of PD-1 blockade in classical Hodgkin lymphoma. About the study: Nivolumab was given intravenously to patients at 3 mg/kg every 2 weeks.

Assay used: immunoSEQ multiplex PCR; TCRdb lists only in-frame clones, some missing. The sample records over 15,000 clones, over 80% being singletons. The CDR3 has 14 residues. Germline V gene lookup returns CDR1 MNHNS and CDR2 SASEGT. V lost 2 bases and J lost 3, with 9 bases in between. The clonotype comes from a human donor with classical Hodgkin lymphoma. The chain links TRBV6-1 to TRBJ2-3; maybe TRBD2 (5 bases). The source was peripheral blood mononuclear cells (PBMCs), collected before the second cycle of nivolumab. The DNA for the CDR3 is TGTGCCAGCAGTGAAAGGTCGGGAACAGATACGCAGTATTTT. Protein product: CASSERSGTDTQYF.